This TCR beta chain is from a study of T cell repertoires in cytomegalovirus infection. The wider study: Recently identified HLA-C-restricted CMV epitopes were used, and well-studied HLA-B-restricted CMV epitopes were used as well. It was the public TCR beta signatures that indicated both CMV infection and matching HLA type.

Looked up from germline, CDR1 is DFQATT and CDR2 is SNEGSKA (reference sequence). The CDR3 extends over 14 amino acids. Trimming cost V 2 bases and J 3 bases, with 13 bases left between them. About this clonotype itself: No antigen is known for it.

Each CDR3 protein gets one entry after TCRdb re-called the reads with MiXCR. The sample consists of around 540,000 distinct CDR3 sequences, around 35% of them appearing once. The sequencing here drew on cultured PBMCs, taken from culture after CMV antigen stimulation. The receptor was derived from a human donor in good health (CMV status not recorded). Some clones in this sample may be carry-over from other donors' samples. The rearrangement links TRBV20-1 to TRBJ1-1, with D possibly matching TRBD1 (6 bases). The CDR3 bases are TGCAGTGCTAGAACCAGGGGCGTTTACACTGAAGCTTTCTTT. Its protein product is CSARTRGVYTEAFF.